This T cell receptor beta chain was identified in a study of vaccination effects on CD4 cells after COVID-19 (dated by TCRdb to 2022 to 2024). Regarding the research as a whole: In the ViraFEST assay, PBMC were stimulated with viral peptide pools, and antigen-specific CD4+ T cell clonotypes were then identified by expansion using TCR sequencing. Each participant got two doses of an mRNA SARS-CoV-2 vaccine, either BNT162b2 or mRNA-1273. A few million PBMC per well were cultured with approximately 10 ug/ml peptides in IMDM containing 5% human AB serum, approximately 10 IU/ml IL-2 and gentamicin. SARS-CoV-2 spike-specific CD4+ TCR repertoires were compared before and after mRNA vaccination in COVID-19 convalescent patients and in infection-naive vaccine recipients. The full study included approximately nine COVID-19 convalescent patients and several SARS-CoV-2-naive healthy vaccine recipients. The Oncomine TCR Beta short-read assay on an Illumina iSeq 100 was used to sequence cultures from other donors in the study. The investigation overall reported the following: Among healthy vaccine recipients, nearly all vaccine-induced clones were SARS-CoV-2 mono-reactive, and just 1 of 255 was cross-reactive with common cold coronaviruses. At late post-vaccination timepoints, both infection-induced and vaccine-induced clones showed marked clonal contraction, consistent with waning T cell responses. Only a small number of convalescent patients were included, and no early post-infection timepoints were available, which limited the study.

Via the germline V gene, CDR1 is SGHAT and CDR2 FQNNGV. Cut back by 5 bases and 1 base, the V and J ends lie 9 bases apart. The CDR3 holds 13 amino acids from the cysteine to the valine. The only DNA kept is the CDR3, 39 bases in frame from the first base. In regard to this clone: The clone's antigen remains unknown. Base qualities were left out, and no much larger clone turns up one base away.

After around 10 days of culture, CD4+ T cells were isolated with the EasySep CD4+ T cell isolation kit. The absence of prior SARS-CoV-2 infection in healthy vaccine recipients was confirmed by negative nucleocapsid antibodies before and after vaccination. On days 3 and 7, half of the culture medium was replaced with fresh IL-2-containing medium. Each peptide stimulation condition was cultured in triplicate wells unless otherwise noted. Using Ficoll-Paque Plus gradient centrifugation, PBMC were separated from whole blood and then either used fresh or cryopreserved at -140C. Genomic DNA was extracted from cultured CD4+ T cells with the QIAamp micro DNA kit. Library preparation employed the immunoSEQ multiplex PCR assay. DNA from the CD4+ T cells that had been cultured and isolated underwent TCR beta CDR3 sequencing. Per the source publication's procedure: Non-productive TCR sequences were removed and reads were trimmed to the CDR3 region, keeping CDR3s of at least 7 amino acids. The MANAFEST web app was used to pick out antigen-specific clonotypes by comparing their expansion in peptide wells with that in reference cultures. To be called positive, a clone needed expansion at FDR<0.05 compared with the reference and with all other wells, an odds ratio greater than 5, and a frequency greater than 0.1% in two replicate wells. Cross-reactive clonotypes were defined as significantly expanded in SARS-CoV-2 spike wells and in at least one common cold coronavirus spike condition. Levenshtein distance calculated with the stringdist R package was used to assess CDR3 similarity, and unrooted trees were constructed with ape in R 3.6.1. TCRdb retrieved this table from immuneACCESS and kept in-frame rearrangements only. Not all clones are present; in checked studies, unresolved V genes account for under half, and no reason is known for the remainder. V and J calls and clone size come straight from that table; D and trimming were deduced from the DNA. Across this sample there are 70,000 to 85,000 clones, with 60% to 80% seen only once. Roughly 2% of the sample is in the top ten clones.

The sample in question was CD4+ T cells from PBMCs cultured without peptide, obtained before COVID-19 vaccination. The rearranged segments are TRBV11-2 and TRBJ2-7; no D segment can be confidently identified. The sequence derives from a human donor who received a COVID-19 vaccine. The CDR3 region reads CASSDGRSYEQYV. The bases read TGTGCCAGCAGCGACGGTCGTTCCTACGAGCAGTACGTC.